These 27 T cell receptor beta chains came from one sample sequenced in a study of regulatory dendritic cells for organ transplantation. TCRdb keeps only in-frame clones here, not all; method: immunoSEQ multiplex PCR. Of tens of thousands of clones in the sample, 82% are singletons; the top ten hold over 0.35%. The source material was naive CD8+ T cells from blood. The subset denotes: CD45RA+ naive T cells. The receptors were sampled from a human donor in good health.

This clone appeared a single time. V usage is TRBV4-1 and J usage is TRBJ2-1; D not certain. There are 13 residues in the CDR3. Per the germline V gene, CDR1 is MGHRA and CDR2 is YSYEKL. The V end lost 0 bases, the J end lost 7 bases, and 7 bases lay between the germline ends. The CDR3 sequence is CASSQDDANEQFF. The CDR3 bases are TGCGCCAGCAGCCAAGATGATGCGAATGAGCAGTTCTTC.

This chain joins TRBV13 and TRBJ1-3; the match to TRBD1 covers 7 bases. V dropped 5 bases and J dropped 3; count of bases not matched to a gene: 4. CDR1 is PRHDT, CDR2 FYEKMQ, per germline (reference sequence). The CDR3 contains 14 residues. The CDR3 sequence is CASSQRGLGNTIYF. The CDR3 DNA follows: TGTGCCAGCAGCCAAAGGGGGCTTGGAAACACCATATATTTT.

Only one count was recorded for this clone. V usage is TRBV6-5 and J usage is TRBJ2-3, with D possibly matching TRBD2 (5 bases). CDR3 length: 15 residues. The germline V gene encodes CDR1 MNHEY and CDR2 SVGAGI. The V end lost 0 bases, the J end lost 3 bases, and 10 bases lay between the germline ends. For the CDR3, the DNA is TGTGCCAGCAGTTACTCTTCGTCGGGGACAGATACGCAGTATTTT. Translated, it gives CASSYSSSGTDTQYF.

The rearrangement links TRBV6-5 to TRBJ2-7; 8 bases fit TRBD2. This CDR3 is 15 amino acids long. Germline V lookup: CDR1 MNHEY, CDR2 SVGAGI. V trimming: 8 bases; J trimming: 3 bases; junction bases outside the gene matches: 12. The CDR3 DNA reads as TGTGCCAGCTCCCAGTGGCCAGCGGGGGACTACGAGCAGTACTTC. Protein: CASSQWPAGDYEQYF.

The chain recombines TRBV13 with TRBJ2-3; possible D gene TRBD2, 6 bases. Trimming stripped 1 base from V and 6 bases from J, with 11 bases between. The germline CDR1 and CDR2 sequences are PRHDT and FYEKMQ (reference sequence). This CDR3 region has 14 residues. In DNA form, the CDR3 reads TGTGCCAGCAGCTTAGAGCGGGCGGTGGATACGCAGTATTTT. The encoded protein is CASSLERAVDTQYF.

The sample holds one count of this clone. V usage is TRBV6-6 and J usage is TRBJ1-6, with 8 bases fitting TRBD1. This CDR3 region has 15 residues. Germline trimming cut 6 bases from V and 9 bases from J; bases unmatched to any gene: 10. CDR1 and CDR2 from the germline V gene are MNHNY and SVGAGI (reference sequence). CDR3 bases: TGTGCCAGCAGGGCTGACAGGGGTGTGGGTTCACCCCTCCACTTT. Translated, it gives CASRADRGVGSPLHF.

This chain joins TRBV5-4 and TRBJ2-7; TRBD1 aligns across 7 bases. J was trimmed by 0 bases and V by 4 bases; bases with no gene match: 7. CDR3 length: 15 amino acids. Germline V CDR1 and CDR2: SGHNT, YYREEE (reference sequence). CDR3 nucleotides: TGTGCCAGCAGCCCGGGACAGACCTCCTCCTACGAGCAGTACTTC. Its translation: CASSPGQTSSYEQYF. The variable domain in full, completed from reference TRBV5-4 and TRBJ2-7, reads ETGVTQSPTHLIKTRGQQVTLRCSSQSGHNTVSWYQQALGQGPQFIFQYYREEENGRGNFPPRFSGLQFPNYSSELNVNALELDDSALYLCASSPGQTSSYEQYFGPGTRLTVT.

This clone appeared a few times. This chain uses TRBV13 with TRBJ1-2; 7 positions match TRBD1. The CDR3 has 14 residues. Per the germline V gene, CDR1 is PRHDT and CDR2 is FYEKMQ (reference sequence). The V segment lost 4 bases and the J segment 4 bases; nucleotides outside the gene matches: 6. CDR3 sequence: CASSSGTEPYGYTF. CDR3 nucleotide sequence: TGTGCCAGCAGCTCAGGGACAGAACCCTATGGCTACACCTTC.

The V gene is TRBV4-2, the J gene TRBJ2-7; possible D gene TRBD2, 6 bases. Trimming pared 3 bases from V and 6 bases from J, leaving 15 bases between. The CDR3 is made up of 14 amino acids. Germline V gives CDR1 LGHNA, CDR2 YNFKEQ. CDR3 sequence (DNA): TGTGCCAGCAGCCACCTTAGAGGGAGGAGCGAGCAGTACTTC. Translated: CASSHLRGRSEQYF.

The chain has TRBV5-4 and TRBJ1-1; TRBD1 might be the D (6 bases). V was cut by 7 bases and J by 3 bases, with 7 bases left in between. CDR1 and CDR2 from the germline V gene are SGHNT and YYREEE (reference sequence). This CDR3 region has 11 residues. The chain's CDR3 is CASAGDTEAFF. CDR3 in DNA: TGTGCCAGCGCAGGGGACACTGAAGCTTTCTTT.

V usage is TRBV9 and J usage is TRBJ1-2, with 9 bases lining up with TRBD1. In germline, CDR1 is SGDLS, CDR2 YYNGEE. The CDR3 has 16 amino acids. The trim removed 3 bases at V and 5 bases at J, leaving 11 bases unmatched. CDR3 region: CASSGSGTGTGYGYTF. The CDR3, as DNA: TGTGCCAGCAGCGGATCCGGGACAGGGACAGGGTATGGCTACACCTTC.

The chain couples TRBV5-6 to TRBJ2-5; D is ambiguous. The germline V and J ends were trimmed by 6 bases and 1 base, with 13 bases remaining between them. The germline CDR1 and CDR2 sequences are SGHDT and YYEEEE. CDR3 length equals 14 residues. The CDR3 nucleotides read TGTGCCAGCAAAACCGGTTTACCCCAAGAGACCCAGTACTTC. Translating gives CASKTGLPQETQYF.

J is TRBJ2-3 and V is TRBV11-2, with 10 positions matching TRBD2. J was trimmed by 5 bases and V by 1 base; bases with no gene match: 15. This CDR3 has 19 amino acids. Germline CDR1 and CDR2: SGHAT and FQNNGV. Written as DNA, the CDR3 is TGTGCCAGCAGCTTAGCCCTAAAGCCGCTAGCGGGGGCAAAAGATACGCAGTATTTT. Translating gives CASSLALKPLAGAKDTQYF.

This rearrangement joins TRBV7-9 to TRBJ2-1; the D gene is possibly TRBD2 (5 bases). Trimming took off 6 bases at V and 8 bases at J, with 11 bases between the two ends. Germline values: CDR1 SEHNR, CDR2 FQNEAQ (reference sequence). The CDR3 spans 12 residues. The CDR3 reads CASRLGPHEQFF. Written as DNA, the CDR3 is TGTGCCAGCAGACTAGGACCCCATGAGCAGTTCTTC.

The chain joins TRBV7-9 to TRBJ2-5, with TRBD1 identical over 7 bases. V lost 4 bases, J lost 1 base, and 9 bases stayed unmatched. This CDR3 comprises 16 residues. Germline V CDR1 and CDR2: SEHNR, FQNEAQ (reference sequence). The CDR3 sequence: CASSSNTGQTQETQYF. The DNA of the CDR3 is TGTGCCAGCAGCTCCAACACGGGACAGACCCAAGAGACCCAGTACTTC. The full variable domain, in which reference TRBV7-9 and TRBJ2-5 provide the parts outside the CDR3, is DTGVSQNPRHKITKRGQNVTFRCDPISEHNRLYWYRQTLGQGPEFLTYFQNEAQLEKSRLLSDRFSAERPKGSFSTLEIQRTEQGDSAMYLCASSSNTGQTQETQYFGPGTRLLVL.

A note on this clone: The junction differs from germline at one of its ends, possibly a read error. The chain links TRBV27 to TRBJ2-2; 9 bases match TRBD1. CDR1 and CDR2 from the germline V gene are MNHEY and SMNVEV (reference sequence). This CDR3 comprises 16 residues. Here the CDR3 reads CASSFGTGSYTGKLFF. CDR3 DNA: TGTGCCAGCAGCTTCGGGACAGGGTCGTACACCGGGAAGCTGTTTTTT.

This clone was counted between two and nine times. The CDR3 loop is CASSTGQGNTEAFF. CDR3 in DNA: TGTGCCAGCAGCACCGGACAGGGCAACACTGAAGCTTTCTTT. The J gene is TRBJ1-1, the V gene TRBV9; 8 bases align to TRBD1. V shed 4 bases, J shed 2 bases, and the junction held 4 bases outside the gene matches. Germline values: CDR1 SGDLS, CDR2 YYNGEE. This CDR3 region has 14 residues.

This clone was detected only once. V usage is TRBV5-1 and J usage is TRBJ2-1; 11 bases agree with TRBD2. CDR3 size: 15 residues. Trimming took 6 bases from V and 8 from J; bases not matched to a gene: 10. Germline V gene lookup returns CDR1 SGHRS and CDR2 YFSETQ. CDR3 sequence: CASTLGTSGSYEQFF. CDR3 DNA: TGCGCCAGCACCCTTGGGACTAGCGGAAGTTATGAGCAGTTCTTC.

The chain combines TRBV7-9 with TRBJ2-7; 10 bases align to TRBD2. Germline CDR1 reads SEHNR; CDR2 reads FQNEAQ (reference sequence). The CDR3 sequence is 16 residues long. The junction had 8 bases not matched to a gene; V was cut back by 3 bases and J by 3 bases. The DNA for the CDR3 is TGTGCCAGCAGCTTTGATCCTAGCGGGGGAGACTACGAGCAGTACTTC. Translation gives CASSFDPSGGDYEQYF.

The chain employs TRBV7-9 and TRBJ2-7; tentative D call: TRBD1 (6 bases). The CDR3 has 14 amino acids. V shed 5 bases and J shed 1 base, with 12 bases lying between them. Germline CDR1 and CDR2: SEHNR and FQNEAQ (reference sequence). CDR3 amino acids: CASSRQVTSYEQYF. In DNA form, the CDR3 reads TGTGCCAGCAGCCGACAGGTGACATCCTACGAGCAGTACTTC.

The V call is TRBV9, the J call TRBJ1-1; 10 bases map to TRBD1. The CDR3 totals 15 residues. CDR1 and CDR2 (germline): SGDLS, YYNGEE. The V segment lost 3 bases and the J segment 3 bases; nucleotides outside the gene matches: 5. This CDR3 is CASSASGTGDTEAFF. CDR3 coding DNA: TGTGCCAGCAGCGCCTCCGGGACAGGGGACACTGAAGCTTTCTTT.

The J gene is TRBJ1-1, the V gene TRBV7-2; perhaps TRBD1 as D (6 bases). CDR1 and CDR2 (germline): SGHTA, FQGNSA. This CDR3 has 15 residues. Trimming took off 6 bases at V and 3 bases at J, with 17 bases between the two ends. The CDR3 bases are TGTGCCAGCAGGGGTCCCACCAAGGGGGACACTGAAGCTTTCTTT. Its protein is CASRGPTKGDTEAFF. Filled out from reference TRBV7-2 and TRBJ1-1, the complete variable domain reads GAGVSQSPSNKVTEKGKDVELRCDPISGHTALYWYRQSLGQGLEFLIYFQGNSAPDKSGLPSDRFSAERTGGSVSTLTIQRTQQEDSAVYLCASRGPTKGDTEAFFGQGTRLTVV.

The chain joins TRBV4-3 to TRBJ1-2, with D unresolved. Germline CDR1 LGHNA, CDR2 YSLEER. This CDR3 has 12 amino acids. The V and J ends lost 0 bases and 5 bases respectively, with 4 bases between them. This CDR3 is CASSQDSYGYTF. The CDR3 nucleotides read TGCGCCAGCAGCCAAGATTCGTATGGCTACACCTTC.

The DNA for the CDR3 is TGTGCCAGTGAAGCAGGGAACACTGAAGCTTTCTTT. Translated: CASEAGNTEAFF. This chain joins TRBV2 and TRBJ1-1, with D hard to call. Trimming left V 9 bases short and J 1 base short, with 9 bases between. The CDR3 covers 12 residues. CDR1 and CDR2 from the germline V gene are SNHLY and FYNNEI.

The CDR3 reads CASSLPGQPQHF. The CDR3 nucleotides are TGTGCCAGCAGTCTCCCGGGACAGCCCCAGCATTTT. The chain joins TRBV6-5 to TRBJ1-5; the D is unclear. The ends were cut back, 5 bases at V and 7 bases at J, with 9 bases in the middle. CDR1 and CDR2 from the germline V gene are MNHEY and SVGAGI. The CDR3 spans 12 residues.

The rearrangement uses TRBV10-1 and TRBJ1-1; D remains ambiguous. CDR3 length: 12 residues. Germline loops: CDR1 WNHNN, CDR2 SYGVQD (reference sequence). Trimming pared 2 bases from V and 7 bases from J, leaving 8 bases between. The CDR3, as DNA: TGCGCCAGCAGTGAGCTAGGAGATGAAGCTTTCTTT. Protein product: CASSELGDEAFF.

As regards this clone: Other DNA sequences within the sample encode an identical CDR3. V and J are TRBV7-2 and TRBJ1-5, with 7 bases aligning to TRBD1. J gave up 4 bases and V 3 bases, and 3 bases lay outside the gene matches. CDR3 length: 14 amino acids. Germline lookup yields CDR1 SGHTA and CDR2 FQGNSA. The CDR3 loop reads CASSLGQSNQPQHF. The CDR3 nucleotides read TGTGCCAGCAGCTTGGGACAGTCTAATCAGCCCCAGCATTTT. Full variable domain (remainder filled in from reference TRBV7-2 and TRBJ1-5): GAGVSQSPSNKVTEKGKDVELRCDPISGHTALYWYRQSLGQGLEFLIYFQGNSAPDKSGLPSDRFSAERTGGSVSTLTIQRTQQEDSAVYLCASSLGQSNQPQHFGDGTRLSIL.